Reported below is one T cell receptor beta chain. CDR3 length equals 12 residues. Germline assignment: CDR1 MGHDK and CDR2 SYGVNS. Trimming pared 3 bases from V and 5 bases from J, leaving 7 bases between. The data were obtained in a study of multiple sclerosis patients with progressive multifocal leukoencephalopathy. Time point noted: before natalizumab initiation. Prior interferon beta treatment was universal, and the PML patients were all female. Before the first natalizumab infusion, T0 blood samples were taken. The method was immunoSEQ multiplex PCR; TCRdb's version includes in-frame clones alone and lacks a portion of them. The sample holds roughly 28,000 clones, 85% to 90% seen once.

The chain joins TRBV25-1 to TRBJ1-1; D not resolved. This clonotype was sampled from a human donor with multiple sclerosis. The specimen was PBMCs. The CDR3 region is CASSEGRTEAFF. The CDR3 bases are TGTGCCAGCAGTGAGGGCAGGACTGAAGCTTTCTTT. Based on the CDR3 plus reference TRBV25-1 and TRBJ1-1, the full variable domain is EADIYQTPRYLVIGTGKKITLECSQTMGHDKMYWYQQDPGMELHLIHYSYGVNSTEKGDLSSESTVSRIRTEHFPLTLESARPSHTSQYLCASSEGRTEAFFGQGTRLTVV.